Sequencing of this TCR beta chain was carried out in a study of cytomegalovirus exposure and HLA in healthy donors. Study-wide points: In vitro experiments confirmed that a few CMV-associated chains were specific for CMV antigens. The study put some 150 TCR beta chains on its list as cytomegalovirus-associated.

For this clone: The target antigen is unknown.

Sequencing used immunoSEQ multiplex PCR; TCRdb keeps in-frame clones, though not all of them. The data contain tens of thousands of clones, roughly nine tenths of them singletons. This CDR3 is built from 15 residues. J gave up 3 bases and V 6 bases, and 7 bases lay outside the gene matches. Germline-derived CDR1 and CDR2 are MDHEN and SYDVKM. The sample consisted of PBMCs. The chain recombines TRBV28 with TRBJ2-1; TRBD1 matches at 8 bases. The clonotype was recovered from a man younger than 35 in good health and CMV-seronegative. The CDR3 sequence is CASRPDRGDYNEQFF. The CDR3 DNA sequence: TGTGCCAGCAGACCCGACAGGGGTGACTACAATGAGCAGTTCTTC. The full variable domain, rest sourced from reference TRBV28 and TRBJ2-1, is DVKVTQSSRYLVKRTGEKVFLECVQDMDHENMFWYRQDPGLGLRLIYFSYDVKMKEKGDIPEGYSVSREKKERFSLILESASTNQTSMYLCASRPDRGDYNEQFFGPGTRLTVL.